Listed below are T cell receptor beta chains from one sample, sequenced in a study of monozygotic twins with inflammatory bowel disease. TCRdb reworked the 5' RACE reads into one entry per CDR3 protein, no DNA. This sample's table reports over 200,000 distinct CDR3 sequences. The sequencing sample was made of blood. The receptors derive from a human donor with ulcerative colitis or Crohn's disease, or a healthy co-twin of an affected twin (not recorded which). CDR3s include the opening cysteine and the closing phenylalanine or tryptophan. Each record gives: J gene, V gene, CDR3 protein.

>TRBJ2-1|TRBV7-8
CASNHRDRHNEQFF
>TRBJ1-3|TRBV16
CASSQSRLGNTIYF
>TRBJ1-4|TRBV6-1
CASTRSGANEKLFF
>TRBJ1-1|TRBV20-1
CSATPGANMNTEAFF
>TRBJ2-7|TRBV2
CASSGLMYEQYF
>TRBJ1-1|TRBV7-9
CASSSVHGSEAFF
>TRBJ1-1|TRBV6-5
CASRPWTNTEAFF
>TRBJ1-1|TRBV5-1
CASSGGSSAEAFF
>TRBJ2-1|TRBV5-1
CASRSNPYNEQFF
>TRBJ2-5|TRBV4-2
CASSPSGEQETQYF
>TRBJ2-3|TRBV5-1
CASFDGRGTDTQYF
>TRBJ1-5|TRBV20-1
CSVKNGQALSNQPQHF
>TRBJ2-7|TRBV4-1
CASSQEQNYEQYF
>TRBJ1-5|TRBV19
CASSIGNQPQHF
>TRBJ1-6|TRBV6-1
CASTRRPQGRSPLHF
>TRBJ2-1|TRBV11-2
CASSPKPGPGPEQFF
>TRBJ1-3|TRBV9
CASSADGAQSGNTIYF
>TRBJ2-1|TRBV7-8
CASSFGTGGGDEQFF
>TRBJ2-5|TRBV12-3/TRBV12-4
CASSLRETQYF
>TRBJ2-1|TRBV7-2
CASSLESYNEQFF
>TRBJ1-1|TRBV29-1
CSVGGGGTEAFF
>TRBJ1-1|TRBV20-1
CSARVGRGPTEAFF
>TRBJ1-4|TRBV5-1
CASSLDQYEKLFF
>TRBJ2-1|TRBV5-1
CASSPRDKTYNEQFF
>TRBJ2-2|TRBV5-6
CATSTGGGAEGTGELFF
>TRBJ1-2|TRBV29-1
CSVEEGYGYTF
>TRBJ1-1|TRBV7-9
CASSFLGANTEAFF
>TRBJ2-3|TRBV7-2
CASSLLQGARDTQYF
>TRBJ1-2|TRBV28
CASSPPSDGNYGYTF
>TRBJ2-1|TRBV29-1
CSVGGRAGDQYNEQFF
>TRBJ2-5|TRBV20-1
CSASRTVQETQYF
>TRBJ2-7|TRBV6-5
CASSPSGTGISYEQYF
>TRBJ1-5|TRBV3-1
CASSQGGPEDNQPQHF
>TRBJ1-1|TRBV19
CASSMEPMNTEAFF
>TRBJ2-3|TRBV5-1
CASSSYGQNTDTQYF
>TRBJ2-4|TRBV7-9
CASSLHLLLAIQYF
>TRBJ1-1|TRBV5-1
CASRAGQGNTEAFF
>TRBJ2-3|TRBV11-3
CASSATGITDTQYF
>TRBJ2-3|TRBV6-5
CASSSGTSGKDTQYF
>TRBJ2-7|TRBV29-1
CSVIPSGAFYEQYF
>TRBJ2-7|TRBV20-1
CSAESRDRVNEQYF
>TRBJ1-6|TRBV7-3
CASSLRGPRNSPLHF
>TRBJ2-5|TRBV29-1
CSVGFRNQETQYF